This T cell receptor beta chain was captured by sequencing in a study of blood T cell repertoires in COVID-19. Study summary: Researchers got acute and convalescent COVID-19 samples from the United States, Italy and Spain.

In the authors' workflow: Scientists estimated how many nucleated cells there were by amplifying reference gene primers. This table comes from immunoSEQ multiplex PCR, and its TCRdb copy is limited to in-frame clones, with some not included. That table furnishes V, J and clone size, whereas the DNA furnished D and trimming. Of about 260,000 clones in the sample, roughly 85% are singletons; the top ten hold more than 10%. The trim removed 8 bases at V and 3 bases at J, leaving 0 bases unmatched. This CDR3 region has 13 residues. The V and J genes are TRBV12-3 or TRBV12-4 and TRBJ1-6; 8 bases are a match to TRBD1. The receptor comes from a human donor in a cohort sampled during active COVID-19. Sequences were obtained from peripheral blood. This CDR3 reads CASGTGYNSPLHF. In nucleotides, the CDR3 is TGTGCCAGCGGGACAGGCTATAATTCACCCCTCCACTTT.